This T cell receptor beta chain was sequenced in a study of blood T cell repertoires in COVID-19. In the original analysis: Cell counts per sample came from amplifying reference gene primers. Sequencing used immunoSEQ multiplex PCR; TCRdb keeps in-frame clones, though not all of them. V, J and clone size were drawn from that table, and D and trimming were deduced from the DNA. Seen here are under 80,000 clones, around 77% observed once, and the top ten hold 9% to 10%. V lost 0 bases and J lost 3, with 13 bases in between. The CDR3 extends over 16 amino acids. CDR1 and CDR2 (germline): SGHTA, FQGNSA. The clonotype originates from a human donor in a cohort sampled during active COVID-19. Source material: peripheral blood. V is TRBV7-2 and J is TRBJ2-3, with a possible D match to TRBD2 (5 bases). Here the CDR3 DNA reads TGTGCCAGCAGCTTAGCGCCGCCGGGATGGACAGATACGCAGTATTTT. Protein product: CASSLAPPGWTDTQYF.